The entry below gives a single TCR beta chain sequence along with its context. The sample comes from a study of blood T cell repertoires in COVID-19. Study information: Acute and convalescent COVID-19 specimens originated in the United States, Italy and Spain.

In the original analysis: Estimated nucleated cell counts came from reference gene primer amplification. The repertoire was sequenced with immunoSEQ multiplex PCR; TCRdb's copy has only in-frame clones and lacks some. V and J calls and clone size are given by that table; D and trimming were obtained from the DNA. The sample has about 94,000 clones, more than 65% seen once. This TCR came from a man between 60 and 70 years old with acute or convalescent COVID-19. Source material: peripheral blood.

The CDR3 DNA reads TGCGCCAGCAGCTCACAGGGTGGGGCAGATACGCAGTATTTT. Residues: CASSSQGGADTQYF. V usage is TRBV5-1 and J usage is TRBJ2-3; maybe TRBD1 (6 bases). The CDR3 has 14 residues. Germline V lookup: CDR1 SGHRS, CDR2 YFSETQ. Trimming stripped 3 bases from V and 4 bases from J, with 12 bases between.